The clone carrying this TCR beta chain was picked up many times. This sample is part of a study of T-cell reconstitution after alpha-beta-depleted transplantation in children. Unique molecular identifiers tagged the TCRbeta library. TCRdb re-called the PCR reads with MiXCR, one entry per CDR3 protein. Found here are some 240,000 distinct CDR3 sequences, over 9.5% of them singletons; the top ten hold approximately 5.4%. CDR1 is SGHRS, CDR2 YFSETQ, per germline. V trimming: 1 base; J trimming: 5 bases; junction bases outside the gene matches: 4. The length of the CDR3 is 16 residues. Sample: PBMCs from the stem cell graft donor, taken from the stem cell graft. The clonotype was recovered from a human donor who donated a stem cell graft to a child with SCID. V and J are TRBV5-1 and TRBJ1-5, with 12 bases that match TRBD1. The CDR3 reads CASSLRGQGAYQPQHF. The CDR3 DNA follows: TGCGCCAGCAGCTTGAGGGGACAGGGGGCCTATCAGCCCCAGCATTTT.